This passage covers 9 T cell receptor beta chains from one sample sequenced in a study of cytomegalovirus exposure and HLA in healthy donors. The PCR used 60 Vbeta and 13 Jbeta primers. Produced via immunoSEQ multiplex PCR; TCRdb's table is partial and in-frame only. The sample contains about 150,000 clones, about three fifths of which appear only once. The sample comprised PBMCs. These receptors were taken from a male donor in good health and CMV-seronegative.

There are a few counts of this clone. The chain has TRBV7-9 and TRBJ2-7; 8 positions agree with TRBD2. The CDR3 is 17 residues long. The ends lost 5 bases at V and 0 bases at J; junction bases unmatched: 12. From germline, CDR1 is SEHNR and CDR2 FQNEAQ (reference sequence). The CDR3 nucleotides read TGTGCCAGCAGCCGGGGGGGATTATTGGGAAACTCCTACGAGCAGTACTTC. This translates into CASSRGGLLGNSYEQYF.

The chain carries TRBV9 and TRBJ1-6, with a weak D call TRBD1 (6 bases). In germline, CDR1 is SGDLS, CDR2 YYNGEE. The V end was cut by 7 bases, the J end by 7 bases, with 15 bases between. The CDR3 is 14 amino acids. This chain's CDR3 is CASGSRGANSPLHF. The CDR3, as DNA: TGTGCCAGCGGGAGTCGGGGGGCCAATTCACCCCTCCACTTT.

As concerns this clone: Because the CDR3's place on the DNA is in doubt, the DNA is left out and the CDR3 is given as listed by TCRdb. The chain employs TRBV4-1 and TRBJ1-1. Germline V gene data show CDR1 as MGHRA and CDR2 as YSYEKL. The CDR3 spans 14 residues, counting both ends. The CDR3 protein is CASSQESGTFGAFF.

This clone was recorded many times. The V gene is TRBV2, the J gene TRBJ2-6, with D maybe TRBD1 (6 bases). With 5 bases removed from V and 0 bases from J, the gap between germline ends came to 8 bases. The V gene's germline CDR1 is SNHLY and CDR2 FYNNEI. The CDR3 is 15 amino acids. CDR3 nucleotide sequence: TGTGCCAGCAGTCCAGGGGTCTCTGGGGCCAACGTCCTGACTTTC. It translates to CASSPGVSGANVLTF.

A note on this clone: One end of the junction is discordant with germline, which a read error may explain. The chain links TRBV7-9 to TRBJ2-4; maybe TRBD1 (6 bases). CDR1 and CDR2 (germline): SEHNR, FQNEAQ (reference sequence). The CDR3 is 12 residues long. The CDR3 nucleotides are TGTTCCAGCAGCTTTCAGGGGTTGGATCAGTACTTC. The encoded protein is CSSSFQGLDQYF.

A few counts support this clone. This chain uses TRBV6-6 with TRBJ1-5; TRBD1 aligns across 7 bases. Germline values: CDR1 MNHNY, CDR2 SVGAGI (reference sequence). V shed 6 bases, J shed 0 bases, and the junction held 8 bases outside the gene matches. This CDR3 spans 16 amino acids. The CDR3 sequence is CASRHRTGDSNQPQHF. In nucleotides, the CDR3 is TGTGCCAGCAGACATCGGACAGGTGATAGCAATCAGCCCCAGCATTTT.

This clone came up a few times. The chain is built from TRBV7-2 and TRBJ1-5, with D possibly TRBD1 on 5 matching bases. Germline CDR1 SGHTA, CDR2 FQGNSA. The V gene lost 2 bases and the J gene lost 4 bases, with 15 bases spanning the gap. The CDR3 consists of 16 residues. CDR3 sequence reads: CASSLLGGVLNQPQHF. The CDR3 coding sequence is TGTGCCAGCAGCTTATTGGGAGGGGTTTTAAATCAGCCCCAGCATTTT.

The chain uses TRBV7-8 and TRBJ2-2; 8 nucleotides align to TRBD1. After removal of 11 bases from V and 4 bases from J, the junction contained 12 bases not matched to a gene. The germline V gene encodes CDR1 SGHVS and CDR2 FQNEAQ. CDR3 length: 15 amino acids. Written as DNA, the CDR3 is TGTGCCGGGAGGACGGGACAGGATCCCACCGGGGAGCTGTTTTTT. Residues: CAGRTGQDPTGELFF.

This chain links TRBV15 with TRBJ2-5; D gene uncertain. The J call may be mistaken, given a closer DNA end match to TRBJ2-7. This CDR3 is built from 15 residues. Per germline, CDR1 LNHNV and CDR2 YYDKDF (reference sequence). The CDR3 DNA follows: TGTGCCACCAGCAGAGTGGGCGCCGGTCGGTACGAGCAGTACTTC. Translating gives CATSRVGAGRYEQYF.